These T cell receptor beta chains were read from a single sample in a study of blood T cell repertoires in COVID-19. Assay used: immunoSEQ multiplex PCR; TCRdb lists only in-frame clones, some missing. The repertoire includes 85,000 to 100,000 clones, 84% of them detected once, and approximately 22% sits in the top ten. The sample taken for sequencing was peripheral blood. These receptors were taken from a human donor in a cohort sampled during active COVID-19. The CDR3 runs from the conserved cysteine through the conserved F or W. The order of the fields is CDR3 DNA, CDR3 protein, D gene, J gene, clone size, V gene. The D gene is left open where the match is weak. A row's size may be missing; if present it is once, few, many or a size class.

cdr3_nt: TGCAGCGTTGAACCCCCCGACGGGGGGGGAGAGACCCAGTACTTC; cdr3_aa: CSVEPPDGGGETQYF; d_call: TRBD2; j_call: TRBJ2-5; clone_size: -; v_call: TRBV29-1
cdr3_nt: TGTGCCAGCAGCCAAGGGCAGAATAACTATGGCTACACCTTC; cdr3_aa: CASSQGQNNYGYTF; d_call: -; j_call: TRBJ1-2; clone_size: few; v_call: TRBV3-1/TRBV3-2
cdr3_nt: TGTGCCAGCAGTTACATTGGAGGAGGCACAGATACGCAGTATTTT; cdr3_aa: CASSYIGGGTDTQYF; d_call: -; j_call: TRBJ2-3; clone_size: -; v_call: TRBV6-6
cdr3_nt: TGTGCCAGCAGTGATCCGGGGGGTGGCTACACCTTC; cdr3_aa: CASSDPGGGYTF; d_call: -; j_call: TRBJ1-2; clone_size: -; v_call: TRBV25-1
cdr3_nt: TGTGCCAGCAGCCCCGAGGCAGGGGGAGGAATGAACACTGAAGCTTTCTTT; cdr3_aa: CASSPEAGGGMNTEAFF; d_call: TRBD1; j_call: TRBJ1-1; clone_size: -; v_call: TRBV9
cdr3_nt: TGTGCCAGCAGTGCCACCGGGACAGATAATGAAAAACTGTTTTTT; cdr3_aa: CASSATGTDNEKLFF; d_call: TRBD1; j_call: TRBJ1-4; clone_size: -; v_call: TRBV6-4
cdr3_nt: TGTGCCAGCTCGCGCGACAGGGGGGACCTCTACGAGCAGTACTTC; cdr3_aa: CASSRDRGDLYEQYF; d_call: TRBD1; j_call: TRBJ2-7; clone_size: -; v_call: TRBV18
cdr3_nt: TGTGCCAGCAGTAGTCGGACAGGGCAAGCTTTCTTT; cdr3_aa: CASSSRTGQAFF; d_call: TRBD1; j_call: TRBJ1-1; clone_size: -; v_call: TRBV12-3/TRBV12-4
cdr3_nt: TGTGCCAGCAGCTTGTGGACAGGGATCACCGGGGAGCTGTTTTTT; cdr3_aa: CASSLWTGITGELFF; d_call: TRBD1; j_call: TRBJ2-2; clone_size: -; v_call: TRBV5-8
cdr3_nt: TGTGCCAGCAGTGCGGGCGGGGCCTACGAGCAGTACTTC; cdr3_aa: CASSAGGAYEQYF; d_call: -; j_call: TRBJ2-7; clone_size: -; v_call: TRBV2
cdr3_nt: TGCAGCGTTCTTCAAGACGGGAAAAACATTCAGTACTTC; cdr3_aa: CSVLQDGKNIQYF; d_call: -; j_call: TRBJ2-4; clone_size: -; v_call: TRBV29-1
cdr3_nt: TGTGCCAGCAGCAAACCACTAGCCTCTAGCACAGATACGCAGTATTTT; cdr3_aa: CASSKPLASSTDTQYF; d_call: -; j_call: TRBJ2-3; clone_size: once; v_call: TRBV21-1
cdr3_nt: TGTGCCAGCAGCCCCCAACAGGGGTTAGGGAACACCATATATTTT; cdr3_aa: CASSPQQGLGNTIYF; d_call: TRBD1; j_call: TRBJ1-3; clone_size: -; v_call: TRBV3-1/TRBV3-2
cdr3_nt: TGTGCCAGCAGACCAGGACAGCCCATGAACACTGAAGCTTTCTTT; cdr3_aa: CASRPGQPMNTEAFF; d_call: -; j_call: TRBJ1-1; clone_size: -; v_call: TRBV6-5
cdr3_nt: TGTGCCAGCAACTCCCTGGGGGCACCGAATTCACCCCTCCACTTT; cdr3_aa: CASNSLGAPNSPLHF; d_call: -; j_call: TRBJ1-6; clone_size: -; v_call: TRBV5-8
cdr3_nt: TGCGCCAGCAGCTCCCTCTCAGAAACCTACGAGCAGTACTTC; cdr3_aa: CASSSLSETYEQYF; d_call: -; j_call: TRBJ2-7; clone_size: once; v_call: TRBV5-1
cdr3_nt: TGCGCCAGCAGCCCCGCGGATTTCAACTACAATGAGCAGTTCTTC; cdr3_aa: CASSPADFNYNEQFF; d_call: -; j_call: TRBJ2-1; clone_size: few; v_call: TRBV5-1
cdr3_nt: TGCGCCAGCAGCCAACAAAAGAGCGAGGCTGGAAACACCATATATTTT; cdr3_aa: CASSQQKSEAGNTIYF; d_call: -; j_call: TRBJ1-3; clone_size: many; v_call: TRBV4-1
cdr3_nt: TGTGCCAGCAGTGAAGGGGGTTTGGGGGGACAGTACTTC; cdr3_aa: CASSEGGLGGQYF; d_call: -; j_call: TRBJ2-7; clone_size: -; v_call: TRBV2
cdr3_nt: TGTGCCAGCAGCGTTCTCATGGGGGGCAATGAGCAGTTCTTC; cdr3_aa: CASSVLMGGNEQFF; d_call: -; j_call: TRBJ2-1; clone_size: once; v_call: TRBV9
cdr3_nt: TGTGCCAGCTCACCACCAGGGGGCGCGGGAAACACCATATATTTT; cdr3_aa: CASSPPGGAGNTIYF; d_call: TRBD1; j_call: TRBJ1-3; clone_size: -; v_call: TRBV18
cdr3_nt: TGCGCCAGCAGTGGAGCAGCGGGAACCTACAATGAGCAGTTCTTC; cdr3_aa: CASSGAAGTYNEQFF; d_call: TRBD2; j_call: TRBJ2-1; clone_size: -; v_call: TRBV10-2
cdr3_nt: TGTGCCAGCAGTCCGATAGACAGGGTCGACTACGAGCAGTACTTC; cdr3_aa: CASSPIDRVDYEQYF; d_call: TRBD1; j_call: TRBJ2-7; clone_size: -; v_call: TRBV28
cdr3_nt: TGTGCCAGTAGTGCAGCAGCGGGAGGCACAGATACGCAGTATTTT; cdr3_aa: CASSAAAGGTDTQYF; d_call: TRBD2; j_call: TRBJ2-3; clone_size: once; v_call: TRBV19
cdr3_nt: TGTGCCAGCAGCCCCCAAACAGTCCAGGCAAAACTGTTTTTT; cdr3_aa: CASSPQTVQAKLFF; d_call: -; j_call: TRBJ1-4; clone_size: -; v_call: TRBV3-1/TRBV3-2
cdr3_nt: TGTGCCAGCTCACCACAGGCAGGGAGGAACAATGAGCAGTTCTTC; cdr3_aa: CASSPQAGRNNEQFF; d_call: -; j_call: TRBJ2-1; clone_size: once; v_call: TRBV18
cdr3_nt: TGTGCCAGCAGTCCCCCTACCGGGACAGGGGGCGGTCAGCCCCAGCATTTT; cdr3_aa: CASSPPTGTGGGQPQHF; d_call: TRBD1; j_call: TRBJ1-5; clone_size: -; v_call: TRBV6-6
cdr3_nt: TGTGCCAGCAGCTGGACTAGCGGGGGGAGGACAGATACGCAGTATTTT; cdr3_aa: CASSWTSGGRTDTQYF; d_call: TRBD2; j_call: TRBJ2-3; clone_size: -; v_call: TRBV7-2
cdr3_nt: TGTGCCAGCAGTGAGACCGGGGGGACTAGCACAGATACGCAGTATTTT; cdr3_aa: CASSETGGTSTDTQYF; d_call: TRBD2; j_call: TRBJ2-3; clone_size: -; v_call: TRBV6-4
cdr3_nt: TGTGCCAGCAGTGAAGGCCTAGCGGGATTCAATGAGCAGTTCTTC; cdr3_aa: CASSEGLAGFNEQFF; d_call: TRBD2; j_call: TRBJ2-1; clone_size: -; v_call: TRBV6-1
cdr3_nt: TGTGCCAGCAGCTTGGGGAACGGGATCACGGGGGGCTATGGCTACACCTTC; cdr3_aa: CASSLGNGITGGYGYTF; d_call: -; j_call: TRBJ1-2; clone_size: -; v_call: TRBV11-2
cdr3_nt: TGTGCCAGCAGTTCCCGGGAGGCCTATGGCTACACCTTC; cdr3_aa: CASSSREAYGYTF; d_call: -; j_call: TRBJ1-2; clone_size: -; v_call: TRBV27
cdr3_nt: TGTGCCAGCAGCTTACGGGGCTCTGGAAACACCATATATTTT; cdr3_aa: CASSLRGSGNTIYF; d_call: -; j_call: TRBJ1-3; clone_size: -; v_call: TRBV7-2
cdr3_nt: TGTGCCAGCAGCTTCGGGGTAACCGGGGAGCTGTTTTTT; cdr3_aa: CASSFGVTGELFF; d_call: -; j_call: TRBJ2-2; clone_size: once; v_call: TRBV7-8
cdr3_nt: TGTGCCAGCAGCTTTTCTCGCAGGGCTGGCTACACCTTC; cdr3_aa: CASSFSRRAGYTF; d_call: -; j_call: TRBJ1-2; clone_size: few; v_call: TRBV5-4
cdr3_nt: TGTGCCAGCAGTGAAGGACAGGGAATAGGTCAGCCCCAGCATTTT; cdr3_aa: CASSEGQGIGQPQHF; d_call: TRBD1; j_call: TRBJ1-5; clone_size: once; v_call: TRBV2
cdr3_nt: TGTGCCAGCAGTTTATGGTCGGGACAAAAAGGATACGAGCAGTACTTC; cdr3_aa: CASSLWSGQKGYEQYF; d_call: -; j_call: TRBJ2-7; clone_size: -; v_call: TRBV27
cdr3_nt: TGTGCCAGCAGTCCACGGACTAGTCCCTACAATGAGCAGTTCTTC; cdr3_aa: CASSPRTSPYNEQFF; d_call: TRBD2; j_call: TRBJ2-1; clone_size: -; v_call: TRBV6-6
cdr3_nt: TGTGCCAGCAGTTCGAGGGTATACACTGAAGCTTTCTTT; cdr3_aa: CASSSRVYTEAFF; d_call: -; j_call: TRBJ1-1; clone_size: few; v_call: TRBV6-6
cdr3_nt: TGTGCCAGCAGTCAACTGACAGGGTATGAGCAGTTCTTC; cdr3_aa: CASSQLTGYEQFF; d_call: TRBD1; j_call: TRBJ2-1; clone_size: -; v_call: TRBV7-3
cdr3_nt: TGTGCCAGCAGCGGATCAGGACTAACCTCCTACAATGAGCAGTTCTTC; cdr3_aa: CASSGSGLTSYNEQFF; d_call: -; j_call: TRBJ2-1; clone_size: -; v_call: TRBV2
cdr3_nt: TGTGCCAGCAGGGAACATGGGCGGGAGGGAACGATCGTAGAGACCCAGTACTTC; cdr3_aa: CASREHGREGTIVETQYF; d_call: -; j_call: TRBJ2-5; clone_size: -; v_call: TRBV21-1
cdr3_nt: TGTGCCAGCAGCTTAGCAGACAGGGGTACTAATGAAAAACTGTTTTTT; cdr3_aa: CASSLADRGTNEKLFF; d_call: TRBD1; j_call: TRBJ1-4; clone_size: -; v_call: TRBV7-9
cdr3_nt: TGTGCCAGCAGTTCAACAGGTTTGAGGACTGAAGCTTTCTTT; cdr3_aa: CASSSTGLRTEAFF; d_call: -; j_call: TRBJ1-1; clone_size: once; v_call: TRBV28
cdr3_nt: TGTGCCAGCACCGATATTAGCGGGGGGGCTCACAATGAGCAGTTCTTC; cdr3_aa: CASTDISGGAHNEQFF; d_call: TRBD2; j_call: TRBJ2-1; clone_size: -; v_call: TRBV7-3